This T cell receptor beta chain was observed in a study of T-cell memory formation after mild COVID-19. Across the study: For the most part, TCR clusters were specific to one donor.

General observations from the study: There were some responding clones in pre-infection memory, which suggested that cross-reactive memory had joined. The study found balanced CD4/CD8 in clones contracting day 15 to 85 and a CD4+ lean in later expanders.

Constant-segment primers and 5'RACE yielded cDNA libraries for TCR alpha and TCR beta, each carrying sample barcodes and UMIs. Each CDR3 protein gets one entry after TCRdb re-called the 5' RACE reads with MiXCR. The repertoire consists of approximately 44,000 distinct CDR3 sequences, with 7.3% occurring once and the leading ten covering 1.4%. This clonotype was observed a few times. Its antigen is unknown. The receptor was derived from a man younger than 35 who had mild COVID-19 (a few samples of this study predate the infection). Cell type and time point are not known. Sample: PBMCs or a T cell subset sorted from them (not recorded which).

The chain's CDR3 is CSAGVRPSPLHF. The CDR3 coding sequence is TGCAGTGCTGGGGTTCGGCCTTCACCCCTCCACTTT. This chain uses TRBV20-1 with TRBJ1-6; D not resolved. V lost 5 bases and J lost 9, with 11 bases in between. The CDR3 is made up of 12 amino acids. Germline V gives CDR1 DFQATT, CDR2 SNEGSKA (reference sequence).